This T cell receptor (beta chain) was recorded in a study of blood T cells in healthy people across ages. PCR was performed a second time for about 7 to 12 cycles using a sample-barcoded 5' primer and a J-beta primer mix. TCRdb redid the calling of the 5' RACE reads with MiXCR, one entry per CDR3 protein. The sample has about 1.5 million distinct CDR3 sequences, 35% to 45% seen once. The germline CDR1 and CDR2 sequences are SQVTM and ANQGSEA. The CDR3 length is 13 residues. This clonotype occurred a few times. Germline is not matched at one junction end, which may reflect a read error. The sequenced sample was blood. The receptor's source is a young woman in good health. The chain combines TRBV29-1 with TRBJ1-2; TRBD1 agrees at 7 bases. The CDR3 region has the DNA TGCAGCGTCGAAGCGCAGGGGGTAGAAGGCTACACCTTC. Its protein product is CSVEAQGVEGYTF. The full variable domain, its missing parts supplied by reference TRBV29-1 and TRBJ1-2, is SAVISQKPSRDICQRGTSLTIQCQVDSQVTMMFWYRQQPGQSLTLIATANQGSEATYESGFVIDKFPISRPNLTFSTLTVSNMSPEDSSIYLCSVEAQGVEGYTFGSGTRLTVV.